A selection of T cell receptor beta chains follows, all from one sample in a study of blood T cell repertoires in COVID-19. TCRdb's copy holds only in-frame clones and misses some; the assay was immunoSEQ multiplex PCR. Of 150,000 to 250,000 clones in the sample, roughly 94% were seen once. The specimen was peripheral blood. The receptors stem from a man younger than 40 with COVID-19, enrolled during active disease. The CDR3 runs from the conserved cysteine through the conserved F or W. A D gene is named only where the DNA matches it firmly. Clone size is stated in some rows and not others, as once, few, many or a class when expanded.

d_call	v_call	j_call	clone_size	cdr3_nt	cdr3_aa
TRBD2	TRBV6-5	TRBJ2-5	.	TGTGCCAGCAGTTTCAGCGGGGGTAAAGAGACCCAGTACTTC	CASSFSGGKETQYF
.	TRBV6-5	TRBJ1-1	.	TGTGCCAGCATTCTCGTAGTGGGGGGCACTGAAGCTTTCTTT	CASILVVGGTEAFF
.	TRBV12-3/TRBV12-4	TRBJ2-3	.	TGTGCCAGCGAAGGGACACCCACAGATACGCAGTATTTT	CASEGTPTDTQYF
.	TRBV5-6	TRBJ1-2	.	TGTGCCAGCAGCTTGGCCTCAGCGGGCTACACCTTC	CASSLASAGYTF
.	TRBV7-2	TRBJ2-1	.	TGTGCCAGCAGCCCGCCGGGACTCCACAATGAGCAGTTCTTC	CASSPPGLHNEQFF
.	TRBV7-3	TRBJ1-2	once	TGTGCCAGCAGCTTTTCTGAGGGTGGCTACACCTTC	CASSFSEGGYTF
.	TRBV25-1	TRBJ2-5	.	TGTGCCAGCAGTGAAGCGGTGGTAGAATACCAAGAGACCCAGTACTTC	CASSEAVVEYQETQYF
TRBD1	TRBV24-1	TRBJ2-3	.	TGTGCCACCAGTGATTCCGGACAGGGGGTACCAGATACGCAGTATTTT	CATSDSGQGVPDTQYF
TRBD1	TRBV6-5	TRBJ1-3	few	TGTGCCAGCACCCGGACAGGGGGCGGCACCATATATTTT	CASTRTGGGTIYF
.	TRBV27	TRBJ2-1	.	TGTGCCAGCAGTTTATCGATAAGGGGGTCCTACAATGAGCAGTTCTTC	CASSLSIRGSYNEQFF
TRBD1	TRBV9	TRBJ1-1	.	TGTGCCAGCAGCCCAGACAGGGGGCAAGTTTTCTTT	CASSPDRGQVFF
TRBD1	TRBV19	TRBJ1-1	.	TGTGCCAGTAGTTTCGACAGGGACGCTGAAGCTTTCTTT	CASSFDRDAEAFF
.	TRBV3-1/TRBV3-2	TRBJ1-2	.	TGTGCCAGCAGCCAAGAGACGCGAGGCTATGGCTACACCTTC	CASSQETRGYGYTF
.	TRBV19	TRBJ1-1	.	TGTGCCAGTAGTATAGGTAGCCCGAACACTGAAGCTTTCTTT	CASSIGSPNTEAFF
TRBD2	TRBV7-9	TRBJ2-3	.	TGTGCCAGCAGCGACAGATGGGCGGGGGGCCCAGGGGATACGCAGTATTTT	CASSDRWAGGPGDTQYF
TRBD2	TRBV6-2/TRBV6-3	TRBJ2-3	.	TGTGCCAGCAGTTACCCACTAGCGGGGGGCCCTTTAGATACGCAGTATTTT	CASSYPLAGGPLDTQYF
.	TRBV11-2	TRBJ1-2	.	TGTGCCAGCAGCTTAGTTCGGGGGGCTGGCGGCTACACCTTC	CASSLVRGAGGYTF
TRBD1	TRBV18	TRBJ1-5	.	TGTGCCAGCTCACCATCGTTCTACTTAGACAGGGAAGTCCAGCCCCAGCATTTT	CASSPSFYLDREVQPQHF
.	TRBV27	TRBJ1-4	.	TGTGCCAGCAGTTTTTCGACTGCAACTAATGAAAAACTGTTTTTT	CASSFSTATNEKLFF
TRBD1	TRBV11-2	TRBJ1-2	.	TGTGCCAGCAGCTTTAAGGGGGCGTGGGGCTACACCTTC	CASSFKGAWGYTF
.	TRBV12-3/TRBV12-4	TRBJ1-6	.	TGTGCCAGCAGTTTGGTTCCCGGGCCCCTCCACTTT	CASSLVPGPLHF
.	TRBV11-2	TRBJ2-3	.	TGTGCCAGCAGCCGCTGGACATCAGTGATTGCAGATACGCAGTATTTT	CASSRWTSVIADTQYF
TRBD1	TRBV6-6	TRBJ1-1	.	TGTGCCAGCAGACACCAAACAGGGGCCACTGAAGCTTTCTTT	CASRHQTGATEAFF
.	TRBV6-5	TRBJ1-3	.	TGTGCCAGCAGCTCCCGGTATGAAGGAAACACCATATATTTT	CASSSRYEGNTIYF
.	TRBV5-6	TRBJ1-6	.	TGTGCCAGCAGCTTGTGGGGCAGGGCCTATAATTCACCCCTCCACTTT	CASSLWGRAYNSPLHF
TRBD2	TRBV5-6	TRBJ2-5	.	TGTGCCAGCAGCGTATCAAGACTAGCGGGGGAAGAAGAGACCCAGTACTTC	CASSVSRLAGEEETQYF
.	TRBV5-1	TRBJ1-1	once	TGCGCCAGCAGCTTGGCTCTGAACACTGAAGCTTTCTTT	CASSLALNTEAFF
.	TRBV9	TRBJ2-3	.	TGTGCCAGCAGCGGACTCACCCCTGGCACAGATACGCAGTATTTT	CASSGLTPGTDTQYF
TRBD1	TRBV6-5	TRBJ1-6	.	TGTGCCAGCAGTTACCGGACAGGGTATAATTCACCCCTCCACTTT	CASSYRTGYNSPLHF
TRBD1	TRBV13	TRBJ2-1	.	TGTGCCAGCAGCTGGAGGACAGGGGGCACCTTCAGCTCCTACAATGAGCAGTTCTTC	CASSWRTGGTFSSYNEQFF
.	TRBV6-5	TRBJ1-4	.	TGTGCCGGCAGTTACTCGCGGGGCGCAGGGATAGGAAAACTGTTTTTT	CAGSYSRGAGIGKLFF
TRBD1	TRBV29-1	TRBJ1-2	.	TGCAGCGTTAGGGACAGGGGACATGGCTACACCTTC	CSVRDRGHGYTF
TRBD1	TRBV7-9	TRBJ2-7	few	TGTGCCAGCAGCCCTCCGACAGGGCGAACCTACGAGCAGTACTTC	CASSPPTGRTYEQYF
TRBD2	TRBV3-1/TRBV3-2	TRBJ2-3	.	TGTGCCAGCAGCTTCCGACTAGCGGGGACCACAGATACGCAGTATTTT	CASSFRLAGTTDTQYF
.	TRBV9	TRBJ2-3	.	TGTGCCAGCAGCGTAGGACAGCTCACAGATACGCAGTATTTT	CASSVGQLTDTQYF
.	TRBV29-1	TRBJ1-2	.	TGCAGCGCCCGATCAGGTGATGATGGCTACACCTTC	CSARSGDDGYTF
.	TRBV9	TRBJ1-6	.	TGTGCCAGCAGCGCCGACAGAAGTCCTCTTGATAATTCACCCCTCCACTTT	CASSADRSPLDNSPLHF
TRBD1	TRBV20-1	TRBJ1-2	.	TGCAGTGTTAAACAGGGGGATGGCTACACCTTC	CSVKQGDGYTF
.	TRBV7-2	TRBJ1-2	.	TGTGCCAGCAGCAGCCGGACTTCTAACTATGGCTACACCTTC	CASSSRTSNYGYTF
TRBD2	TRBV18	TRBJ2-3	.	TGTGCCAGCTCACCACCGTTTTTTGCGGGGGGGCCGTATTACGCAGATACGCAGTATTTT	CASSPPFFAGGPYYADTQYF
.	TRBV11-2	TRBJ1-2	once	TGTGCCAGCAGCCTAGGACACGGGGGCTATGGCTACACCTTC	CASSLGHGGYGYTF
TRBD2	TRBV7-3	TRBJ2-3	.	TGTGCCAGCAGCCTCAAAGCGGGGCGGTTCACAGATACGCAGTATTTT	CASSLKAGRFTDTQYF
.	TRBV5-1	TRBJ1-1	.	TGCGCCAGCAGCTTGGTTTCTGGTAGTTCCACTGAAGCTTTCTTT	CASSLVSGSSTEAFF
TRBD1	TRBV6-5	TRBJ2-1	.	TGTGCCAGTTGGACAGGGGGTTACAATGAGCAGTTCTTC	CASWTGGYNEQFF
TRBD2	TRBV19	TRBJ2-1	.	TGTGCCAGTAGTACTGAGACTAGCGGGGGGGGAAATGAGCAGTTCTTC	CASSTETSGGGNEQFF
.	TRBV10-1	TRBJ2-7	.	TGCGCCAGCAGTGGGACATACCCAACCTACGAGCAGTACTTC	CASSGTYPTYEQYF
.	TRBV2	TRBJ2-5	.	TGTGCCAGCCTCTCCGGGACACGTCAAGAGACCCAGTACTTC	CASLSGTRQETQYF
.	TRBV12-5	TRBJ2-3	.	TGTGCTAGTGGCTGGGGCTACGATCTACGCACAGATACGCAGTATTTT	CASGWGYDLRTDTQYF
TRBD1	TRBV6-5	TRBJ1-5	.	TGTGCCAGCAGTTACGACAGGGGAGACCAGCCCCAGCATTTT	CASSYDRGDQPQHF